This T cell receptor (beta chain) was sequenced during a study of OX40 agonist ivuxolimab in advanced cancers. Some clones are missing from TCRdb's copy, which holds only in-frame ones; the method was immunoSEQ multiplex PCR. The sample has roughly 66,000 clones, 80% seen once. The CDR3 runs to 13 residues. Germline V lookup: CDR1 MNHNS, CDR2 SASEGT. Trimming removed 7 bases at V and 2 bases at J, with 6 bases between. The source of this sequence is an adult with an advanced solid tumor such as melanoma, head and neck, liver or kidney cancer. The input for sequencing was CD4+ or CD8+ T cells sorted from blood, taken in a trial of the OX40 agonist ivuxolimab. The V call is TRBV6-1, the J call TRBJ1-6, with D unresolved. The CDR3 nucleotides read TGTGCCAGCACCGGGACCTATAATTCACCCCTCCACTTT. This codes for CASTGTYNSPLHF.